The clone carrying this T cell receptor beta chain came up many times. This sample was included in a study of blood T cells in healthy people across ages. From germline, CDR1 is LGHDT and CDR2 YNNKEL (reference sequence). Trimming shortened V by 1 base and J by 6 bases, and 4 bases separated the two germline ends. This CDR3 is built from 11 residues. A second PCR of about 7 to 12 cycles used a sample-barcoded 5' primer and a J-beta primer mix. TCRdb fed the 5' RACE reads into MiXCR, producing one record per CDR3 protein. This sample carries hundreds of thousands of distinct CDR3 sequences, around 21% of them seen once, and the ten largest clones take 3.5% to 4%.

The sequence was obtained from a man in his 70s in good health. The chain recombines TRBV3-1 with TRBJ2-7, with D uncertain. The sample was blood. CDR3 amino acids: CASSQGGEQYF. The CDR3 region has the DNA TGTGCCAGCAGCCAAGGAGGCGAGCAGTACTTC.